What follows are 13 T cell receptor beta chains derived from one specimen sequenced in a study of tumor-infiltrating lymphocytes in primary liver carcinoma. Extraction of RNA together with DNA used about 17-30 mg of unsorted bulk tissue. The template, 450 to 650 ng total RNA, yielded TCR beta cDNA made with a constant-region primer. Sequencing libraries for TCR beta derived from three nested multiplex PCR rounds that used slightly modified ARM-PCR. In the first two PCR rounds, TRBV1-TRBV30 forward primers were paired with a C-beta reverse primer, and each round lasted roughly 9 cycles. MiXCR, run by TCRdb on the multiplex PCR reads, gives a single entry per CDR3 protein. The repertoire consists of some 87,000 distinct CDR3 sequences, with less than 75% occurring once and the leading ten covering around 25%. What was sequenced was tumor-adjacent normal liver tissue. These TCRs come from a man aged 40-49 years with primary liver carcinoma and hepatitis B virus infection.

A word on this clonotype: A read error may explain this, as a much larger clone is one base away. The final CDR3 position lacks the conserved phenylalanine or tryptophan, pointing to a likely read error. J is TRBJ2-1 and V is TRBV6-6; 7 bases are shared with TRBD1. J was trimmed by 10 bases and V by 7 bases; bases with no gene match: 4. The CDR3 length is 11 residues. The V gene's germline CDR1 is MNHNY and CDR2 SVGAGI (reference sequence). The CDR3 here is CASNGQDEQFL. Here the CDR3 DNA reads TGTGCCAGCAACGGACAGGACGAGCAGTTCTTA.

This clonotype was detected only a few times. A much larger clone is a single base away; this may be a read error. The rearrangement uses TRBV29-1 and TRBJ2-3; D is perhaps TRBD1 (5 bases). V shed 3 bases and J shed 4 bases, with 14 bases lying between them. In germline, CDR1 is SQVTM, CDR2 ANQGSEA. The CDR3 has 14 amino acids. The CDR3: CSVDKQGSADTQYF. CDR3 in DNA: TGCAGCGTTGATAAGCAGGGATCCGCAGATACGCAGTATTTT.

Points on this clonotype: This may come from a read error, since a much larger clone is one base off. CDR3 DNA: TGTGCCAGCAGCCAAGGTGGCAGGAACAATGAGCAGCTCTTC. This sequence encodes CASSQGGRNNEQLF. The V gene is TRBV14, the J gene TRBJ2-1; D is unresolved. Germline lookup yields CDR1 SGHDN and CDR2 FVKESK. The length of the CDR3 is 14 residues.

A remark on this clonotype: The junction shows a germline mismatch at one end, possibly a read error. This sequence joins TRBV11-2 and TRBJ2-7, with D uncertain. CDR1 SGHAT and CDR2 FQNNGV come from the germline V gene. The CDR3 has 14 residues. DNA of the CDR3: TGTGCCAGCAGCTTTGTGGGGTTGTACTACGAGCAGAACTTC. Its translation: CASSFVGLYYEQNF.

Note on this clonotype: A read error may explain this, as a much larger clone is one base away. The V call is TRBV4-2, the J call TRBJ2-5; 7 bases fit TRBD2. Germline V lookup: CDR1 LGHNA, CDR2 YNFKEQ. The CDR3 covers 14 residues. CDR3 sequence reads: CTSSPLLASETQYF. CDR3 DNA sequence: TGTACCAGCAGCCCGTTACTAGCGTCCGAGACCCAGTACTTC.

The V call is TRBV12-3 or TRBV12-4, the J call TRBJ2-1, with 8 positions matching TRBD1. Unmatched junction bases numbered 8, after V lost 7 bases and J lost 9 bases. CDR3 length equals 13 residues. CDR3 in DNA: TGTGCCAGCATCTTGCAGGGGGCGAGTGAGCAGTTCTTC. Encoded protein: CASILQGASEQFF.

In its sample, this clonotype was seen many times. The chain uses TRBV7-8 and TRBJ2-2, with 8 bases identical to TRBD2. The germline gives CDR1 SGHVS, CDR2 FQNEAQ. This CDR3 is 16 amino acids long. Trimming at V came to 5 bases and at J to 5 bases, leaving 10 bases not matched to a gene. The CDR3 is CASSPGVSGRTGELFF. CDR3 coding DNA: TGTGCCAGCAGCCCCGGAGTAAGCGGGAGAACCGGGGAGCTGTTTTTT.

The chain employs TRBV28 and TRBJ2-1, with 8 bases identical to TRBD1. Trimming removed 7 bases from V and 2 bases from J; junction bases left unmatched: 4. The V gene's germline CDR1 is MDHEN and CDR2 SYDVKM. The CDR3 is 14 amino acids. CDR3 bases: TGTGCCAGCATGCGGGACAGGCCCTACAATGAGCAGTTCTTC. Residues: CASMRDRPYNEQFF.

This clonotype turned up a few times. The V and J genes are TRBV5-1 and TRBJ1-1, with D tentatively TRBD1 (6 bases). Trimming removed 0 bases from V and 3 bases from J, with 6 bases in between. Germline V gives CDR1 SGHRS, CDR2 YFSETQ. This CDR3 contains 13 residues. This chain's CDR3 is CASSLAGDTEAFF. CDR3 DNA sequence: TGCGCCAGCAGCTTGGCAGGGGACACTGAAGCTTTCTTT.

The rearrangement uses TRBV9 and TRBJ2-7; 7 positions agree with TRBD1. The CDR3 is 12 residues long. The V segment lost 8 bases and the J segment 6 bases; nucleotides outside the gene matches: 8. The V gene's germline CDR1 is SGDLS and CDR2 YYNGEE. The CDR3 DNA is TGTGCCAGTGGCGTAGGGGGCCGCGAGCAGTACTTC. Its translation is CASGVGGREQYF.

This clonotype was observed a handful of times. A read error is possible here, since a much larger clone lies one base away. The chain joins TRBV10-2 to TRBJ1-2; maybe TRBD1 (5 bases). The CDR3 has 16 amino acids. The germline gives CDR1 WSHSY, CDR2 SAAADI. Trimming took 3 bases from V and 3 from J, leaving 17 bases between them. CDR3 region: CASSEGGDGRHYGYTF. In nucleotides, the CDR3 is TGCGCCAGCAGTGAAGGAGGGGACGGGCGTCACTATGGCTACACCTTC.

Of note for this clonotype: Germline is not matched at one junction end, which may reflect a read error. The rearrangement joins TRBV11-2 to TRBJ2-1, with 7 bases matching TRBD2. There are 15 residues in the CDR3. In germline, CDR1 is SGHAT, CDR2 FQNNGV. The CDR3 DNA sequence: TGTGCCAGCAGGTTAGTCGGACTAGGGGTCGATGAGCAGTTGTTC. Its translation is CASRLVGLGVDEQLF.

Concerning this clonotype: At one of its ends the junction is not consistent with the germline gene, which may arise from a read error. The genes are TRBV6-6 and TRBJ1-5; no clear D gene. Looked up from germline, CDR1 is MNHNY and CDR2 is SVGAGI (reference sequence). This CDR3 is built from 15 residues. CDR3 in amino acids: CASRPGMDSIQPQHF. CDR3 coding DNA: TGTGCCAGCAGACCCGGGATGGATAGCATTCAGCCCCAGCATTTT.